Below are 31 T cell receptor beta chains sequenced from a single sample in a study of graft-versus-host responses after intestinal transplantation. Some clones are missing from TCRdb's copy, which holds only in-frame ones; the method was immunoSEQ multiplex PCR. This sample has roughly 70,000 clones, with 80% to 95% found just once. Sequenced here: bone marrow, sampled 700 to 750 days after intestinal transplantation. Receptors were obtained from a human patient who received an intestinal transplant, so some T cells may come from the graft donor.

The CDR3 loop reads CASSEWGRGTQEPQHF. As DNA, the CDR3 is TGTGCCAGCAGTGAATGGGGCAGGGGCACCCAGGAGCCCCAGCATTTT. The chain employs TRBV6-1 and TRBJ1-5; the D gene is possibly TRBD1 (6 bases). Trimming pared 2 bases from V and 8 bases from J, leaving 19 bases between. The CDR3 contains 16 residues. CDR1 and CDR2 (germline): MNHNS, SASEGT.

CDR3 DNA: TGCAGCGCCGGGACAGGGACTCCCTACGAGCAGTACTTC. Translation gives CSAGTGTPYEQYF. The rearrangement uses TRBV29-1 and TRBJ2-7, with TRBD1 matching over 9 bases. Germline CDR1 SQVTM, CDR2 ANQGSEA. The CDR3 spans 13 residues. J gave up 2 bases and V 7 bases, and 6 bases lay outside the gene matches.

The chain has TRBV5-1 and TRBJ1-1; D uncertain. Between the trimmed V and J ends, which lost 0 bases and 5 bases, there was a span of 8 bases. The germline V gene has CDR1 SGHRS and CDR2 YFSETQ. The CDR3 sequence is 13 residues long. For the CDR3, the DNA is TGCGCCAGCAGCTTGGATAGCAGGACTGAAGCTTTCTTT. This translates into CASSLDSRTEAFF.

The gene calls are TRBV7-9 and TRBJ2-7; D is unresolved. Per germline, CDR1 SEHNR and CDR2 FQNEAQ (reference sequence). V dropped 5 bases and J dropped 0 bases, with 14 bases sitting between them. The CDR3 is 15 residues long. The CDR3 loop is CASSESNANSYEQYF. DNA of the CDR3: TGTGCCAGCAGCGAAAGTAATGCCAACTCCTACGAGCAGTACTTC.

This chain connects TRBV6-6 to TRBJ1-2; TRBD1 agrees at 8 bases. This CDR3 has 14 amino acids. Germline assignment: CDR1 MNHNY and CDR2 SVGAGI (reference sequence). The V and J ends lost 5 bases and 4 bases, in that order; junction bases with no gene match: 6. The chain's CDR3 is CASSPRQGTYGYTF. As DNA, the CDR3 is TGTGCCAGCAGTCCTCGACAGGGGACCTATGGCTACACCTTC.

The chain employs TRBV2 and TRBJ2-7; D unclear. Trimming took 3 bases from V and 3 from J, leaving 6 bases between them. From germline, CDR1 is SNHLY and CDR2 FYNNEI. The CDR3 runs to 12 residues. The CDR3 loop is CASSDGRYEQYF. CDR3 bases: TGTGCCAGCAGTGACGGGCGCTACGAGCAGTACTTC.

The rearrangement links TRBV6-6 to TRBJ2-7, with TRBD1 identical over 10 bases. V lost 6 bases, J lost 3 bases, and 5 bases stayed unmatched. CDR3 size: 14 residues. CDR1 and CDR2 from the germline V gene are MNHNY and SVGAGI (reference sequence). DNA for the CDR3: TGTGCCAGCAGCCCCGGGACAGGGGTCTACGAGCAGTACTTC. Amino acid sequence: CASSPGTGVYEQYF.

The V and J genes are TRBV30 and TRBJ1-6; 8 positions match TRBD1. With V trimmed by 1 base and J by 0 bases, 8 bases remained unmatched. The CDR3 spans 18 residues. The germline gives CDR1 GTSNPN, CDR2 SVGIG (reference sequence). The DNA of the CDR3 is TGTGCCTGGAGTGGGGCACAGGGGGTCAGCTCCTATAATTCACCCCTCCACTTT. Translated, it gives CAWSGAQGVSSYNSPLHF.

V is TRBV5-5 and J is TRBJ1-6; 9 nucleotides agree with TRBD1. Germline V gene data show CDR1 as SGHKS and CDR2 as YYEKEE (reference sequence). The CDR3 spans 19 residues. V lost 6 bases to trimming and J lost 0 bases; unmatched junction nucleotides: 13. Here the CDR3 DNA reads TGTGCCAGCAACACAATACGGTGGGACAGGGTCTCCTATAATTCACCCCTCCACTTT. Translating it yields CASNTIRWDRVSYNSPLHF. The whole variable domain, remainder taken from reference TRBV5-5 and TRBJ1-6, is DAGVTQSPTHLIKTRGQQVTLRCSPISGHKSVSWYQQVLGQGPQFIFQYYEKEERGRGNFPDRFSARQFPNYSSELNVNALLLGDSALYLCASNTIRWDRVSYNSPLHFGNGTRLTVT.

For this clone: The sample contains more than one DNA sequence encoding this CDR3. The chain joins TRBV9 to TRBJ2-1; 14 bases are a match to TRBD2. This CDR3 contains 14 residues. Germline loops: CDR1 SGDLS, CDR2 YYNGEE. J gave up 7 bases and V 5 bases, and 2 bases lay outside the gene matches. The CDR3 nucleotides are TGTGCCAGCAGGGGGACTAGCGGGAGTAATGAGCAGTTCTTC. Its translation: CASRGTSGSNEQFF.

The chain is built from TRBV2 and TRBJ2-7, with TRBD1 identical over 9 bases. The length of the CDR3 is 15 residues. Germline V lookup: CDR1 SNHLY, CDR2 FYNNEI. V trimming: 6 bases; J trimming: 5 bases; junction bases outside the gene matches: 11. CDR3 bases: TGTGCCAGCAGGCTCTATGGACAGGGGCACGACGAGCAGTACTTC. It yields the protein CASRLYGQGHDEQYF.

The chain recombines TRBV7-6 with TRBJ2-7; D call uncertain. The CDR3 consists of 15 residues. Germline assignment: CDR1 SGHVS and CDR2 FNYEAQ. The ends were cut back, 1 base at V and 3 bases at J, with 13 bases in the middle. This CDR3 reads CASSLVLGQDYEQYF. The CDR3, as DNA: TGTGCCAGCAGCTTAGTTTTAGGTCAGGACTACGAGCAGTACTTC.

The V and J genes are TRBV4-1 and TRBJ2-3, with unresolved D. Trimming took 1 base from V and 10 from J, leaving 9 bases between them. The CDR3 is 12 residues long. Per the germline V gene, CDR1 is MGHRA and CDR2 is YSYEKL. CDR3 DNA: TGCGCCAGCAGCCAAGGCCAGAATCCGCAGTATTTT. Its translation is CASSQGQNPQYF.

In nucleotides, the CDR3 is TGTGCCATCAGTGAGTCCGAAGGAATCCTTGGCTACACCTTC. This encodes CAISESEGILGYTF. This sequence joins TRBV10-3 and TRBJ1-2; D unclear. The CDR3 consists of 14 residues. In germline, CDR1 is ENHRY, CDR2 SYGVKD. The V end was cut by 0 bases, the J end by 7 bases, with 12 bases between.

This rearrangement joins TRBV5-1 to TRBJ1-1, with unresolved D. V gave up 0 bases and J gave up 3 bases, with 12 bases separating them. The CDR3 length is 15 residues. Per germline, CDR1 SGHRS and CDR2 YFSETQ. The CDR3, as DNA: TGCGCCAGCAGCTTGGGGCCCGTATGGGACACTGAAGCTTTCTTT. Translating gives CASSLGPVWDTEAFF.

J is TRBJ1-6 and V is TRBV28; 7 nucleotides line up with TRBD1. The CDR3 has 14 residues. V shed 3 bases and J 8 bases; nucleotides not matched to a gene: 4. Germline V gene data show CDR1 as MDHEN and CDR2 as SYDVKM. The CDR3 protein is CASSFGQEDSPLHF. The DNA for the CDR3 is TGTGCCAGCAGTTTTGGACAGGAGGATTCACCCCTCCACTTT.

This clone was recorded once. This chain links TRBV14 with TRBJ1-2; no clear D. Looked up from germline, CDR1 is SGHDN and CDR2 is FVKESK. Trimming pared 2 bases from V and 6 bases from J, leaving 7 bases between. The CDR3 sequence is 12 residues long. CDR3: CASSQQRDGYTF. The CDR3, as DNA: TGTGCCAGCAGCCAACAGAGAGATGGCTACACCTTC.

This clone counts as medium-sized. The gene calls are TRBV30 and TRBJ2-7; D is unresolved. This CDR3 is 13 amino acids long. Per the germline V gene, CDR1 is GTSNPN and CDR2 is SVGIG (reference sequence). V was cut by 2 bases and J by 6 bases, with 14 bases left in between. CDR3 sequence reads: CAWSLGSLGEQYF. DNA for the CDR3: TGTGCCTGGAGTCTTGGTTCTCTCGGCGAGCAGTACTTC.

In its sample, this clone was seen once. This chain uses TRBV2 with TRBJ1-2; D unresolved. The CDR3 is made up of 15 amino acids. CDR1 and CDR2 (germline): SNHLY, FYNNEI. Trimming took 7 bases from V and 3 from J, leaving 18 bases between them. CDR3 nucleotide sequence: TGTGCCAGCAAGGTGGGAACAGCCGAGGACTATGGCTACACCTTC. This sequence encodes CASKVGTAEDYGYTF.

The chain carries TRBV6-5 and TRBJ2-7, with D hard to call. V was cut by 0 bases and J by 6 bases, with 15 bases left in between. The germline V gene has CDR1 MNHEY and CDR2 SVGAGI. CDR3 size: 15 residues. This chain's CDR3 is CASSYSPRMGLEQYF. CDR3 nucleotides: TGTGCCAGCAGTTACTCACCCCGGATGGGTCTCGAGCAGTACTTC.

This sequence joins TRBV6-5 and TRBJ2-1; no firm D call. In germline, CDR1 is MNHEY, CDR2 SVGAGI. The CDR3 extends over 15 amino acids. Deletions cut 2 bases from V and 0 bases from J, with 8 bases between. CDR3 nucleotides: TGTGCCAGCAGTTACGGCGACACCTCCTACAATGAGCAGTTCTTC. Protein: CASSYGDTSYNEQFF.

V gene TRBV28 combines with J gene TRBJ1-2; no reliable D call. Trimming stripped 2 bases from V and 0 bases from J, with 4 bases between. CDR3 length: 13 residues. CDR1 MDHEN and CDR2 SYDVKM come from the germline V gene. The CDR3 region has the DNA TGTGCCAGCAGTTTAGCCGCTAACTATGGCTACACCTTC. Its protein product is CASSLAANYGYTF.

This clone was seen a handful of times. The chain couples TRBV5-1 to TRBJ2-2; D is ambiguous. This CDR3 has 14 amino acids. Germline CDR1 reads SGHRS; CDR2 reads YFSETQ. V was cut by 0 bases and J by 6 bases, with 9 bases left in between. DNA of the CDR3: TGCGCCAGCAGCTTGGATATGGGCGCCGGGGAGCTGTTTTTT. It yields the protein CASSLDMGAGELFF.

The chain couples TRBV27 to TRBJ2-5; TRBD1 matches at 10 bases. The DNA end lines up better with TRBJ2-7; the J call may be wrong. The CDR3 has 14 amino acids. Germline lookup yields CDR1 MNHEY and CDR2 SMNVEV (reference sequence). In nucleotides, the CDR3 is TGTGCCAGCAGCTCGACAGGGGGCCCCTACGAGCAGTACTTC. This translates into CASSSTGGPYEQYF.

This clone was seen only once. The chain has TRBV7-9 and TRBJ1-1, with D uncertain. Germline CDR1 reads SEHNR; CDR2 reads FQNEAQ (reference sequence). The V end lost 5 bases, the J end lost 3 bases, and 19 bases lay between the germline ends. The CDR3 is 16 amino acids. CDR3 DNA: TGTGCCAGCAGCCCCCCGGAGTTCCCTGGGTACACTGAAGCTTTCTTT. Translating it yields CASSPPEFPGYTEAFF.

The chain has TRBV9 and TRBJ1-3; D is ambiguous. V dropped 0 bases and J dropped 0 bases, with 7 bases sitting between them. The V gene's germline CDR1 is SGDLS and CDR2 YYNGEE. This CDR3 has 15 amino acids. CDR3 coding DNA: TGTGCCAGCAGCGTAGGGGGTAGCTCTGGAAACACCATATATTTT. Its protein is CASSVGGSSGNTIYF.

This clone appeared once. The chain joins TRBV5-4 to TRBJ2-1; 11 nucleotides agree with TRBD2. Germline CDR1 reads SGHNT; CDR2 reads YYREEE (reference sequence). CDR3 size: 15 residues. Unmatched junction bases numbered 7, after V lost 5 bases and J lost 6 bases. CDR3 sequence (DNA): TGTGCCAGCAGATTTGGGACTAGCGGACCCAATGAGCAGTTCTTC. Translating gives CASRFGTSGPNEQFF.

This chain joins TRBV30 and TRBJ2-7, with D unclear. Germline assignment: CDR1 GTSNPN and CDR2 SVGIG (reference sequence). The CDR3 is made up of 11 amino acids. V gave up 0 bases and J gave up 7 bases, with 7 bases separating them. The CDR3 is CAWSVSEEQYF. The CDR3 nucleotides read TGTGCCTGGAGTGTAAGTGAGGAGCAGTACTTC.

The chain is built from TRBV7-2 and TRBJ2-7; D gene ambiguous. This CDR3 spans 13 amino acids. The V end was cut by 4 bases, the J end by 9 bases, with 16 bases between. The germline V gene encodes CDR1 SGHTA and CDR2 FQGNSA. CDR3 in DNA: TGTGCCAGCAGCTCCTCGATCCACCCCCGGCAGTACTTC. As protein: CASSSSIHPRQYF.

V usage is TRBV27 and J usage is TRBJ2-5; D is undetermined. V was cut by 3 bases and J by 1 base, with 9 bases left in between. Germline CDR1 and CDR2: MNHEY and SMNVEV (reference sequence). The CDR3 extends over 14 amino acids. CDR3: CASSFGQAQETQYF. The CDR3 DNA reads TGTGCCAGCAGTTTCGGGCAGGCCCAAGAGACCCAGTACTTC.

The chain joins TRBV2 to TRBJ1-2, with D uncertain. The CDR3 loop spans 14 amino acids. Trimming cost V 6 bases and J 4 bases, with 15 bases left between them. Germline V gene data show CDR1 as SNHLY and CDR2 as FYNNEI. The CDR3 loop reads CASRPNDGFYGYTF. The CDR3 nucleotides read TGTGCCAGCAGACCAAATGACGGATTCTATGGCTACACCTTC.